In this sample, the clone carrying this T cell receptor (beta chain) turned up a few times. As yet, its antigen is unknown. This record belongs to a study of cytomegalovirus exposure and HLA in healthy donors. The PCR made use of 60 Vbeta and 13 Jbeta primers. TCRdb's table, derived via immunoSEQ multiplex PCR, lists solely in-frame clones and lacks some. The sample holds about 160,000 clones, roughly 80% seen once. Trimming left V 5 bases short and J 1 base short, with 16 bases between. Germline CDR1 SGHVS, CDR2 FQNEAQ. The CDR3 has 16 amino acids. Findings and caveats of the study: Later analysis indicated greater clonal expansion among HLA-associated TCR beta chains than among equally common other chains. Later genetic work tied a missense DCLRE1C variant to beta-chain V and J trimming. In a later analysis, a genetic analysis reported fewer productive-TCR N-insertions in an Asian-associated ancestry cluster than the cohort average. Across all donors, roughly uniform sequencing depth was an assumption of the presence/absence analyses.

The source of this sequence is a woman between 35 and 50 years old in good health and CMV-seronegative. The specimen was PBMCs. The V call is TRBV7-8, the J call TRBJ2-3, with TRBD2 as a possible D gene (7 bases). CDR3 in amino acids: CASSSVGAGGTDTQYF. The CDR3 nucleotides are TGTGCCAGCAGCAGCGTGGGGGCGGGAGGCACAGATACGCAGTATTTT.